Following are 10 T cell receptor beta chains from one sample sequenced in a study of blood T cell repertoires in COVID-19. The data were produced by immunoSEQ multiplex PCR, yet TCRdb's version contains in-frame clones alone and is incomplete. Among 150,000 or so clones listed, about four fifths were seen once. The sample taken for sequencing was peripheral blood. The receptors derive from a human donor with acute or convalescent COVID-19. The donor label of this sample is uncertain.

This clone was seen just once. The junction shows a germline mismatch at one end, possibly a read error. CDR3 DNA sequence: TGTGCCAGCTCACGGAAGGGGGACTATAGCTACACCTTC. Its translation is CASSRKGDYSYTF. V gene TRBV18 combines with J gene TRBJ1-2, with a possible D match to TRBD1 (6 bases). Germline V lookup: CDR1 KGHSH, CDR2 LQKENI. This CDR3 is built from 13 residues.

The J gene is TRBJ2-7, the V gene TRBV27; 8 bases line up with TRBD1. Germline values: CDR1 MNHEY, CDR2 SMNVEV (reference sequence). V was pared by 2 bases and J by 3 bases, with 12 bases of the junction left unmatched. The CDR3 covers 17 residues. The CDR3 DNA sequence: TGTGCCAGCAGTTTAGCCCCGGGACAGGCCGCCTTCTACGAGCAGTACTTC. Amino acid sequence: CASSLAPGQAAFYEQYF.

V usage is TRBV11-2 and J usage is TRBJ1-1; D call uncertain. Germline-derived CDR1 and CDR2 are SGHAT and FQNNGV. The CDR3 has 15 amino acids. Trimming left V 3 bases short and J 0 bases short, with 11 bases between. The CDR3 loop reads CASSLSRKMNTEAFF. Written as DNA, the CDR3 is TGTGCCAGCAGCTTGAGCAGGAAGATGAACACTGAAGCTTTCTTT.

The J gene is TRBJ1-2, the V gene TRBV13; D is ambiguous. V lost 4 bases and J 4 bases, leaving 10 bases between the germline ends. This CDR3 has 13 amino acids. Germline loops: CDR1 PRHDT, CDR2 FYEKMQ (reference sequence). CDR3 bases: TGTGCCAGCAGCTCCGACCCGGGCTATGGCTACACCTTC. As protein: CASSSDPGYGYTF.

The chain uses TRBV2 and TRBJ1-5, with a weak D call TRBD1 (5 bases). Trimming stripped 4 bases from V and 4 bases from J, with 11 bases between. Germline CDR1 and CDR2: SNHLY and FYNNEI. This CDR3 is built from 14 residues. The CDR3 DNA follows: TGTGCCAGCAGTGTAGCAGGGAGGAATCAGCCCCAGCATTTT. This encodes CASSVAGRNQPQHF.

J is TRBJ2-7 and V is TRBV6-5; 7 bases match TRBD1. From germline, CDR1 is MNHEY and CDR2 SVGAGI. Trimming at V came to 7 bases and at J to 5 bases, leaving 5 bases not matched to a gene. The CDR3 totals 12 residues. CDR3 DNA: TGTGCCAGCACCCGACAGGGCAACGAGCAGTACTTC. Translating gives CASTRQGNEQYF.

The V gene is TRBV2, the J gene TRBJ2-1; maybe TRBD1 (5 bases). The germline V gene has CDR1 SNHLY and CDR2 FYNNEI. The CDR3 is 13 amino acids. V was cut by 5 bases and J by 4 bases, with 9 bases left in between. The CDR3 reads CASSWTIYNEQFF. The CDR3 DNA follows: TGTGCCAGCAGTTGGACAATATACAATGAGCAGTTCTTC.

CDR3 sequence: CASSVVDRVIYNEQFF. The DNA of the CDR3 is TGTGCCAGCAGCGTGGTGGACAGGGTAATCTACAATGAGCAGTTCTTC. The chain carries TRBV5-4 and TRBJ2-1; 8 positions match TRBD1. Looked up from germline, CDR1 is SGHNT and CDR2 is YYREEE (reference sequence). The CDR3 has 16 amino acids. V shed 4 bases, J shed 3 bases, and the junction held 9 bases outside the gene matches.

The chain couples TRBV25-1 to TRBJ2-1, with 7 bases fitting TRBD1. V was clipped by 6 bases and J by 9 bases; unmatched bases: 8. CDR1 is MGHDK, CDR2 SYGVNS, per germline. The CDR3 consists of 13 residues. As DNA, the CDR3 is TGTGCCAGCAGAGGACAGGCTGGGGGTGAGCAGTTCTTC. Translation gives CASRGQAGGEQFF.

A single count supports this clone. V usage is TRBV7-2 and J usage is TRBJ1-2; D gene uncertain. CDR1 is SGHTA, CDR2 FQGNSA, per germline. This CDR3 spans 13 amino acids. V lost 2 bases, J lost 5 bases, and 9 bases lay in between. The CDR3, as DNA: TGTGCCAGCAGCTTAAAGGGAGGGTATGGCTACACCTTC. Translation gives CASSLKGGYGYTF.